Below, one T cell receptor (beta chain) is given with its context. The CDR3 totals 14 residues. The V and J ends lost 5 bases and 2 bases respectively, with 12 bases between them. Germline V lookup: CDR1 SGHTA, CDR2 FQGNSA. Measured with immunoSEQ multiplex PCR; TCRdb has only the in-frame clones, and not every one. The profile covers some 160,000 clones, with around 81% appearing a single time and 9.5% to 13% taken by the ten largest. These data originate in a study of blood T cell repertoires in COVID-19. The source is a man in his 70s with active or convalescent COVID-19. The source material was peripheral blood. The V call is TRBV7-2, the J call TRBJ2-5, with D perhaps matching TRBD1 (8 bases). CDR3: CASSTGGAQETQYF. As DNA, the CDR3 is TGTGCCAGCAGCACAGGGGGGGCTCAAGAGACCCAGTACTTC.